This entry lists 22 T cell receptor beta chains sequenced from one sample in a study of T-cell memory formation after mild COVID-19. Via MiXCR, TCRdb re-called the 5' RACE reads, giving one row per CDR3 protein. Among approximately 290,000 distinct CDR3 sequences listed, approximately 7.6% were seen once. Sequenced input: PBMCs or a T cell subset sorted from them (not recorded which). Every receptor here comes from a man aged 18 to 29 who had mild COVID-19 (a few samples of this study predate the infection). Cell type and time point are not known.

This clonotype came up many times. CDR3 region: CSAPIVGLMNTEAFF. CDR3 nucleotides: TGCAGTGCCCCTATAGTCGGGCTAATGAACACTGAAGCTTTCTTT. The chain combines TRBV20-1 with TRBJ1-1; no clear D. Germline assignment: CDR1 DFQATT and CDR2 SNEGSKA (reference sequence). V lost 6 bases, J lost 0 bases, and 17 bases lay in between. The CDR3 has 15 residues.

There are many counts of this clonotype. The genes are TRBV19 and TRBJ2-1, with TRBD1 identical over 7 bases. J lost 5 bases, V lost 5 bases, and 6 bases had no gene match. CDR1 is LNHDA and CDR2 is SQIVND in the germline V gene (reference sequence). This CDR3 is 14 amino acids long. The CDR3 sequence is CASSLRDRDNEQFF. The CDR3 DNA sequence: TGTGCCAGTAGTCTCCGGGACAGAGACAATGAGCAGTTCTTC.

This clonotype was seen a few times. This sequence joins TRBV2 and TRBJ2-2; weak D call: TRBD2 (5 bases). CDR3 size: 14 residues. V was shortened by 9 bases and J by 0 bases, with 11 bases between the two germline ends. Looked up from germline, CDR1 is SNHLY and CDR2 is FYNNEI. The CDR3 DNA follows: TGTGCCAGGGGAGCCGGTTCGAACACCGGGGAGCTGTTTTTT. This translates into CARGAGSNTGELFF.

This clonotype was detected many times. The chain uses TRBV5-1 and TRBJ2-7, with D hard to call. The CDR3 runs 13 residues. V lost 4 bases to trimming and J lost 6 bases, with 14 bases between them. Germline CDR1 reads SGHRS; CDR2 reads YFSETQ. CDR3 nucleotide sequence: TGCGCCAGCAGCCCACCCCAAGGGCCCGAGCAGTACGTC. Its translation: CASSPPQGPEQYV.

The V call is TRBV10-3, the J call TRBJ1-4, with D possibly TRBD1 on 5 matching bases. Looked up from germline, CDR1 is ENHRY and CDR2 is SYGVKD. Trimming stripped 6 bases from V and 7 bases from J, with 21 bases between. The CDR3 consists of 16 residues. This chain's CDR3 is CAISKDWGEVGEKLFF. In nucleotides, the CDR3 is TGTGCCATCAGCAAAGACTGGGGGGAAGTCGGTGAAAAACTGTTTTTT.

V and J are TRBV7-2 and TRBJ1-1, with D maybe TRBD1 (5 bases). The V gene lost 5 bases and the J gene lost 3 bases, with 13 bases spanning the gap. The germline gives CDR1 SGHTA, CDR2 FQGNSA. The CDR3 spans 14 residues. CDR3 sequence reads: CASSPLAGHTEAFF. The CDR3 nucleotides read TGTGCCAGCAGCCCCCTGGCAGGGCACACTGAAGCTTTCTTT.

This clonotype was seen ten or more times. The V and J genes are TRBV20-1 and TRBJ2-2; perhaps D is TRBD1 or TRBD2 (5 bases each). Per germline, CDR1 DFQATT and CDR2 SNEGSKA (reference sequence). CDR3 length equals 13 residues. CDR3 in DNA: TGCAGCGCAAGGTGGGGGTCGGCCGGGGAGCTGTTTTTT. Translation: CSARWGSAGELFF.

The rearrangement uses TRBV4-3 and TRBJ1-6; no clear D gene. Per the germline V gene, CDR1 is LGHNA and CDR2 is YSLEER. The CDR3 has 14 residues. Trimming cost V 5 bases and J 6 bases, with 11 bases left between them. As DNA, the CDR3 is TGCGCCAGCAGCGGACGCTCGGGTAATTCACCCCTCCACTTT. As protein: CASSGRSGNSPLHF.

The sample holds a few counts of this clonotype. The chain combines TRBV6-5 with TRBJ2-5; D remains unclear. The CDR3 contains 13 residues. V lost 7 bases, J lost 4 bases, and 13 bases lay in between. CDR1 is MNHEY, CDR2 SVGAGI, per germline. The CDR3 DNA follows: TGTGCCAGCACTCACCCGGATGCAGAGACCCAGTACTTC. Amino acid sequence: CASTHPDAETQYF.

The chain couples TRBV7-2 to TRBJ2-1; a possible D gene is TRBD2 (7 bases). The germline V and J ends were trimmed by 7 bases and 4 bases, with 20 bases remaining between them. The CDR3 consists of 16 residues. CDR1 and CDR2 (germline): SGHTA, FQGNSA. The CDR3 nucleotides read TGTGCCAGCACCCTATCTCGCGGGGGCCCTTACAATGAGCAGTTCTTC. The encoded protein is CASTLSRGGPYNEQFF. The variable domain in full, with the rest retrieved from reference TRBV7-2 and TRBJ2-1, is GAGVSQSPSNKVTEKGKDVELRCDPISGHTALYWYRQSLGQGLEFLIYFQGNSAPDKSGLPSDRFSAERTGGSVSTLTIQRTQQEDSAVYLCASTLSRGGPYNEQFFGPGTRLTVL.

This clonotype was picked up a small number of times. The chain combines TRBV12-3 or TRBV12-4 with TRBJ1-1, with D maybe TRBD1 (6 bases). This CDR3 is built from 15 residues. Trimming stripped 1 base from V and 5 bases from J, with 14 bases between. The CDR3 nucleotides are TGTGCCAGCAGTTTAGAGGGGGGCTTGGGGACTGAAGCTTTCTTT. This sequence encodes CASSLEGGLGTEAFF.

The V and J genes are TRBV6-5 and TRBJ2-7; D possibly corresponds to TRBD2 (6 bases). Germline-derived CDR1 and CDR2 are MNHEY and SVGAGI. The CDR3 has 13 amino acids. Trimming removed 5 bases from V and 5 bases from J, with 13 bases in between. The CDR3 DNA sequence: TGTGCCAGCAGTCCCCGCGCGGGGAACGAGCAGTACGTC. It is translated as CASSPRAGNEQYV.

This rearrangement joins TRBV7-7 to TRBJ2-5; D uncertain. The V gene's germline CDR1 is SSHAT and CDR2 FNYEAQ (reference sequence). V was clipped by 1 base and J by 3 bases, with 12 bases between them. The CDR3 extends over 15 amino acids. Here the CDR3 reads CASSLGVTPKETQYF. The CDR3 region has the DNA TGTGCCAGCAGCTTAGGAGTCACGCCGAAAGAGACCCAGTACTTC.

The table lists this clonotype with many counts. The rearrangement uses TRBV12-3 or TRBV12-4 and TRBJ1-1; a possible D gene is TRBD1 (5 bases). This CDR3 has 12 amino acids. V lost 6 bases and J lost 4, with 9 bases in between. The CDR3 here is CASRGDGTEAFF. The CDR3 region has the DNA TGTGCCAGCAGGGGGGATGGCACTGAAGCTTTCTTT.

This clonotype has a handful of counts. In DNA form, the CDR3 reads TGTGCCAGCAGTTTACGGACAGGGCATGCTAATGAAAAACTGTTTTTT. This codes for CASSLRTGHANEKLFF. This chain uses TRBV2 with TRBJ1-4; 8 bases are a match to TRBD1. V was clipped by 5 bases and J by 3 bases; unmatched bases: 8. Germline V lookup: CDR1 SNHLY, CDR2 FYNNEI. CDR3 size: 16 residues.

The genes are TRBV11-3 and TRBJ2-2, with TRBD1 identical over 9 bases. The germline CDR1 and CDR2 sequences are SGHNT and YENEEA. Trimming at V came to 4 bases and at J to 3 bases, leaving 3 bases not matched to a gene. The CDR3 contains 15 residues. The CDR3 region has the DNA TGTGCCAGCAGCTACGGGACAGGGTACACCGGGGAGCTGTTTTTT. Its translation is CASSYGTGYTGELFF.

This clonotype was detected only a few times. The genes are TRBV6-6 and TRBJ1-5; TRBD1 might be the D (6 bases). Deletions cut 5 bases from V and 12 bases from J, with 14 bases between. The germline V gene encodes CDR1 MNHNY and CDR2 SVGAGI (reference sequence). This CDR3 contains 12 residues. CDR3 in amino acids: CASSTDRQIQHF. The DNA of the CDR3 is TGTGCCAGCAGTACCGACAGGCAGATCCAGCATTTT.

The chain is built from TRBV7-8 and TRBJ2-7; D is undetermined. Per the germline V gene, CDR1 is SGHVS and CDR2 is FQNEAQ. This CDR3 has 14 amino acids. Trimming removed 2 bases from V and 5 bases from J, with 13 bases in between. In nucleotides, the CDR3 is TGTGCCAGCAGCTTAACCGTGGTTTGGCACGAGCAGTACTTC. This gives the protein CASSLTVVWHEQYF.

This chain joins TRBV7-9 and TRBJ2-5; 7 bases match TRBD2. Trimming at V came to 4 bases and at J to 5 bases, leaving 4 bases not matched to a gene. The CDR3 is 13 amino acids. CDR1 is SEHNR, CDR2 FQNEAQ, per germline (reference sequence). Here the CDR3 reads CASSSGLGETQYF. In DNA form, the CDR3 reads TGTGCCAGCAGCTCCGGACTAGGGGAGACCCAGTACTTC.

This clonotype was seen a few times. The chain links TRBV9 to TRBJ1-5; 10 bases match TRBD1. Germline V gene data show CDR1 as SGDLS and CDR2 as YYNGEE. The CDR3 is 14 residues long. After removal of 3 bases from V and 11 bases from J, the junction contained 8 bases not matched to a gene. CDR3 nucleotide sequence: TGTGCCAGCAGCGCCGGGACAGGGGAGATGGCCCAGCATTTT. This gives the protein CASSAGTGEMAQHF.

This clonotype came up a few times. This chain uses TRBV7-3 with TRBJ2-1; a weak D match, TRBD2 (7 bases). V was cut by 2 bases and J by 10 bases, with 18 bases left in between. The CDR3 totals 15 residues. From germline, CDR1 is SGHTA and CDR2 FQGTGA. CDR3 residues: CASSLGGGGLNEQFF. As DNA, the CDR3 is TGTGCCAGCAGCTTAGGAGGGGGGGGACTTAACGAGCAGTTCTTC.

This clonotype was picked up many times. This rearrangement joins TRBV29-1 to TRBJ1-3, with D tentatively TRBD1 (5 bases). V was pared by 4 bases and J by 0 bases, with 16 bases between. Germline V gives CDR1 SQVTM, CDR2 ANQGSEA. The CDR3 is made up of 16 amino acids. The CDR3 protein is CSVGRERTSSGNTIYF. In DNA, the CDR3 is TGCAGCGTTGGCAGGGAGAGAACCAGCTCTGGAAACACCATATATTTT.